This T cell receptor beta chain was sequenced in a study of T cells in Graves' hyperthyroidism and ophthalmopathy. Together with thyroid ultrasound, orbital computed tomography, serum thyroxine and TRAb, clinical symptoms were used for diagnoses. The CDR3 is 14 amino acids. The germline V and J ends were trimmed by 10 bases and 7 bases, with 19 bases remaining between them. In this sample, this clonotype turned up a few times. Amplified regions were TCR beta CDR3 sequences from RNA transcripts. Carried out on the TCR CDR3, a first-round RT-PCR used the HTBI primer set. TCRdb called the multiplex PCR reads again in MiXCR, with one record for every CDR3 protein. The sample holds more than 500,000 distinct CDR3 sequences, about 16% seen once.

The sequencing input was blood. The chain has TRBV12-3 or TRBV12-4 and TRBJ2-2, with D perhaps TRBD1 (7 bases). The sequence was collected from a woman younger than 45 with Graves' ophthalmopathy. CDR3 sequence: CATGQGGLDGELFF. The CDR3 DNA sequence: TGTGCCACGGGGCAGGGGGGATTGGACGGGGAGCTGTTTTTT.